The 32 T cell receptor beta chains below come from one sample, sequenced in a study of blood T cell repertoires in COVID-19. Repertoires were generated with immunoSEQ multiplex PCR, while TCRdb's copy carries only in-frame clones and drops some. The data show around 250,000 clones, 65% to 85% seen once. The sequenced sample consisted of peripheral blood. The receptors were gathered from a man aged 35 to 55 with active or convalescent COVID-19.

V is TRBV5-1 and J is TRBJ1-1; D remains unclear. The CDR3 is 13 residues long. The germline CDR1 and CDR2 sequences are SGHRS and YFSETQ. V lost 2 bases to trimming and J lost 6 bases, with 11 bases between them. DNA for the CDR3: TGCGCCAGCAGCTTTTCACCCTCGGCTGAAGCTTTCTTT. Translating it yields CASSFSPSAEAFF.

Written as DNA, the CDR3 is TGTGCCAGCAGTTCCCTAGCGGCATACAATGAGCAGTTCTTC. Translated: CASSSLAAYNEQFF. The chain is built from TRBV2 and TRBJ2-1, with TRBD2 identical over 7 bases. CDR1 SNHLY and CDR2 FYNNEI come from the germline V gene. This CDR3 region has 14 residues. The junction had 5 bases not matched to a gene; V was cut back by 5 bases and J by 4 bases.

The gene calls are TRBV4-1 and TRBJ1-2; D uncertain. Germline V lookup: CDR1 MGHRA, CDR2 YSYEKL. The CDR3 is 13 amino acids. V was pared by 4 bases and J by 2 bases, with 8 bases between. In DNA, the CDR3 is TGCGCCAGCAGCCGGCGGGAGAACTATGGCTACACCTTC. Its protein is CASSRRENYGYTF.

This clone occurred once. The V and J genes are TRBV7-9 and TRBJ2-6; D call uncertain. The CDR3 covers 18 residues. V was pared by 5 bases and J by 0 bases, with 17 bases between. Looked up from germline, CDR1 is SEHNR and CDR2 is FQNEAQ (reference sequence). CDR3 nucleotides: TGTGCCAGCAGCCGGGTAAAGGTCCTGAGCTCTGGGGCCAACGTCCTGACTTTC. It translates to CASSRVKVLSSGANVLTF.

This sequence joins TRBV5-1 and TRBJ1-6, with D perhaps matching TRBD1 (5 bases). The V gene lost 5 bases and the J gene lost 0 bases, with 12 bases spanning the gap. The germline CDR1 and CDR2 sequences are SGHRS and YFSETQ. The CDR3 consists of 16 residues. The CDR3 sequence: CASSWDGSSYNSPLHF. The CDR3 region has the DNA TGCGCCAGCAGTTGGGACGGGAGCTCCTATAATTCACCCCTCCACTTT.

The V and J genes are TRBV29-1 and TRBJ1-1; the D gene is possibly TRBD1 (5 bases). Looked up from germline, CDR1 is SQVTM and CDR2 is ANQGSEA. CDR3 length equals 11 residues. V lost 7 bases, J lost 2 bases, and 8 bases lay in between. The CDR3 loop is CSAQGNTEAFF. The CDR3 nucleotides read TGCAGCGCCCAGGGTAACACTGAAGCTTTCTTT. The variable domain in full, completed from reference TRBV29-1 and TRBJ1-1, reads SAVISQKPSRDICQRGTSLTIQCQVDSQVTMMFWYRQQPGQSLTLIATANQGSEATYESGFVIDKFPISRPNLTFSTLTVSNMSPEDSSIYLCSAQGNTEAFFGQGTRLTVV.

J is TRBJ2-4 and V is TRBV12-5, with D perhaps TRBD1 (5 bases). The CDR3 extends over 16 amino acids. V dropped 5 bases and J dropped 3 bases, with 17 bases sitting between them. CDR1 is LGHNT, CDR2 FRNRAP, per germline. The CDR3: CASGTRTLLDKNIQYF. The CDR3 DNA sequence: TGTGCTAGTGGTACCAGGACATTACTGGACAAAAACATTCAGTACTTC.

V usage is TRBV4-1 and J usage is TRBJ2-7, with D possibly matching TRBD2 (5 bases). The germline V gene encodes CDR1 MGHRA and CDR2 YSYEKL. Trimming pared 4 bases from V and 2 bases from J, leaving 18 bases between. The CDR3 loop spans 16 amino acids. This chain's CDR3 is CASSPLTKRGTYEQYF. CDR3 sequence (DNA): TGCGCCAGCAGCCCTCTGACCAAAAGAGGGACCTACGAGCAGTACTTC.

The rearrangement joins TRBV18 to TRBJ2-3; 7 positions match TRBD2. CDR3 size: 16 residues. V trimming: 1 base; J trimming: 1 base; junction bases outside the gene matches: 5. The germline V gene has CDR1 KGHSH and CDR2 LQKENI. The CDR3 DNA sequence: TGTGCCAGCTCACCACTCAGCGGGGATCGCACAGATACGCAGTATTTT. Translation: CASSPLSGDRTDTQYF.

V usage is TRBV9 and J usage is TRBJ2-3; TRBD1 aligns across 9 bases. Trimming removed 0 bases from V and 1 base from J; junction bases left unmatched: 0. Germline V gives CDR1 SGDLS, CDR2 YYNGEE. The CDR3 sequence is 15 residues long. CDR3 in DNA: TGTGCCAGCAGCGTAGGGGACAGGGGCACAGATACGCAGTATTTT. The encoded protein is CASSVGDRGTDTQYF.

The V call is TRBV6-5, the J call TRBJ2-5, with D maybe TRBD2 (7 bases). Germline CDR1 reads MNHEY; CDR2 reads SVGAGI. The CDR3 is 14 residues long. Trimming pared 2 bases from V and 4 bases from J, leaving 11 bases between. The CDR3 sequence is CASSYGGARETQYF. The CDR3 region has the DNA TGTGCCAGCAGTTACGGGGGGGCGCGAGAGACCCAGTACTTC.

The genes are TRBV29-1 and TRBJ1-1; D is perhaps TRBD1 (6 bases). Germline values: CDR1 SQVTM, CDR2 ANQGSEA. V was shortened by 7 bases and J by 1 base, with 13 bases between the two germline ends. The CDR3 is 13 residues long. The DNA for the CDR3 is TGCAGCGATGGGACACCCCGGAACACTGAAGCTTTCTTT. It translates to CSDGTPRNTEAFF.

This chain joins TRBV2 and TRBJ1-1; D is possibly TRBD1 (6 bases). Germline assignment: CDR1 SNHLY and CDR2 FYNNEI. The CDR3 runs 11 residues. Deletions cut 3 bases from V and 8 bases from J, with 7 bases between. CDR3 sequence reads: CASSETGEAFF. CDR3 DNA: TGTGCCAGCAGTGAGACAGGCGAAGCTTTCTTT. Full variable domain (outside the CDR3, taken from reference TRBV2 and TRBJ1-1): EPEVTQTPSHQVTQMGQEVILRCVPISNHLYFYWYRQILGQKVEFLVSFYNNEISEKSEIFDDQFSVERPDGSNFTLKIRSTKLEDSAMYFCASSETGEAFFGQGTRLTVV.

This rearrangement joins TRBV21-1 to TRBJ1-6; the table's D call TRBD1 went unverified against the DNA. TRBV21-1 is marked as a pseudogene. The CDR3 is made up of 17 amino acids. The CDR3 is CASNDRGGRPYNSPLHF. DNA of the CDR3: TGTGCCAGCAACGATAGGGGCGGCAGGCCGTATAATTCACCCCTCCACTTT.

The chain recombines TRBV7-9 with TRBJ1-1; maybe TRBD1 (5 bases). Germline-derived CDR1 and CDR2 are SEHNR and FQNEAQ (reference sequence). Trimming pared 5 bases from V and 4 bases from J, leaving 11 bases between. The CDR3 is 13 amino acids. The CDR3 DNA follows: TGTGCCAGCAGCCCCTCGGGGGGCACTGAAGCTTTCTTT. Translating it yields CASSPSGGTEAFF.

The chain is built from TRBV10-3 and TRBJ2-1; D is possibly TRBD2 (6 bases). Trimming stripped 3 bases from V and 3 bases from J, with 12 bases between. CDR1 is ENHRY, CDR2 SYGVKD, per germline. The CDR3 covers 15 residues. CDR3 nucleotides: TGTGCCATCAGTGATGAGGAGCGGGTCTACAATGAGCAGTTCTTC. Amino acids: CAISDEERVYNEQFF.

The chain's CDR3 is CATSQGAKDEQYF. CDR3 bases: TGTGCCACCTCACAGGGGGCTAAGGACGAGCAGTACTTC. This rearrangement joins TRBV10-3 to TRBJ2-7; 9 bases are a match to TRBD1. The CDR3 is 13 residues long. V lost 10 bases, J lost 5 bases, and 9 bases stayed unmatched. Germline V gene sequence: CDR1 ENHRY, CDR2 SYGVKD.

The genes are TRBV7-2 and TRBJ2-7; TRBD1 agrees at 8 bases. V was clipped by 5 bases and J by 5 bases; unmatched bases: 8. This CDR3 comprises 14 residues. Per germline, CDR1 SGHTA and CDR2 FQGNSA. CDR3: CASSTGQANNEQYF. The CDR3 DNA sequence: TGTGCCAGCAGCACGGGACAGGCTAACAACGAGCAGTACTTC.

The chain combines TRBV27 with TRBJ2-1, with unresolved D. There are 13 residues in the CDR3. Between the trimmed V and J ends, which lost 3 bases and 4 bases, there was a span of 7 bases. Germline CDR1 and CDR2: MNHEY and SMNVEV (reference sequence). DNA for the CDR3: TGTGCCAGCAGTTTTGATAGTTACAATGAGCAGTTCTTC. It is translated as CASSFDSYNEQFF.

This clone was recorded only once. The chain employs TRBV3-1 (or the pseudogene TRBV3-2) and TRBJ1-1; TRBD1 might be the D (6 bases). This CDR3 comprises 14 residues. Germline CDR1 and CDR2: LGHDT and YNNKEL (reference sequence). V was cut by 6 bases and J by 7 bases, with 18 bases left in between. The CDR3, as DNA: TGTGCCAGCAGTCAGATCTTAGGACAGAGTGAAGCTTTCTTT. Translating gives CASSQILGQSEAFF.

CDR3 DNA sequence: TGTGCCAGCAGAGGAAGAGGAGATACGCAGTATTTT. Translation gives CASRGRGDTQYF. The chain has TRBV12-3 or TRBV12-4 and TRBJ2-3; D is unclear. With 6 bases removed from V and 5 bases from J, the gap between germline ends came to 9 bases. This CDR3 is 12 amino acids long.

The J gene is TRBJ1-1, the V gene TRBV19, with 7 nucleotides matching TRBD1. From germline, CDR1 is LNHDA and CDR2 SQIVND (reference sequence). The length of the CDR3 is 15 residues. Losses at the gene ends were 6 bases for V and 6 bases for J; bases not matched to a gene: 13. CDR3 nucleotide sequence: TGTGCCAGTAGCCTCGGACGGACAGGTTTAGCTGAAGCTTTCTTT. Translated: CASSLGRTGLAEAFF.

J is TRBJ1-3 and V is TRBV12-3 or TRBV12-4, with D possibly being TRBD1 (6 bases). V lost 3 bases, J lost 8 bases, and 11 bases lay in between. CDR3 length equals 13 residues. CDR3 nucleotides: TGTGCCAGCAGTTTGGGGGGGCTGGACACCATATATTTT. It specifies CASSLGGLDTIYF.

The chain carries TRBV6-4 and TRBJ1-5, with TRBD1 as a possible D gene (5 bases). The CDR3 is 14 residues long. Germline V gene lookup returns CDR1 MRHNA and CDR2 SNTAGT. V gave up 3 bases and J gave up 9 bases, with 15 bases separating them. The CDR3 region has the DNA TGTGCCAGCAGTGATCATGCAGGGCTGGGGCCCCAGCATTTT. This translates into CASSDHAGLGPQHF.

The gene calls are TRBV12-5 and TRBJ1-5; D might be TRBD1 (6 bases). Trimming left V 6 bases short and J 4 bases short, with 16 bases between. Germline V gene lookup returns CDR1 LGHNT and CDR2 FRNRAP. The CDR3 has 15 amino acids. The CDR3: CASGGGQSKNQPQHF. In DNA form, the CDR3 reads TGTGCTAGTGGCGGGGGGCAGTCTAAAAATCAGCCCCAGCATTTT.

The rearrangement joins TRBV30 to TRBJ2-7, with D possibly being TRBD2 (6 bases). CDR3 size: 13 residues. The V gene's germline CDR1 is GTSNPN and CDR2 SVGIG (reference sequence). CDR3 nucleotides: TGTGCTCACGGACGGGGGAAAGACTACGAGCAGTACTTC. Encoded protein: CAHGRGKDYEQYF.

The CDR3 region is CASSYSGSGVADTQYF. As DNA, the CDR3 is TGTGCCAGCAGTTACTCAGGTAGCGGGGTAGCAGATACGCAGTATTTT. The genes are TRBV6-2 or TRBV6-3 and TRBJ2-3, with 8 nucleotides matching TRBD2. The CDR3 covers 16 residues. Germline values: CDR1 MNHEY, CDR2 SVGEGT. J was trimmed by 4 bases and V by 0 bases; bases with no gene match: 6.

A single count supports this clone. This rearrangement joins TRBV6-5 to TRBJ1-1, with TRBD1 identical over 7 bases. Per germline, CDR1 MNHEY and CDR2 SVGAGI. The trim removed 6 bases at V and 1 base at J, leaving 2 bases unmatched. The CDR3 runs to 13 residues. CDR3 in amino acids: CASSGQANTEAFF. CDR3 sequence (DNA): TGTGCCAGCAGCGGACAGGCGAACACTGAAGCTTTCTTT.

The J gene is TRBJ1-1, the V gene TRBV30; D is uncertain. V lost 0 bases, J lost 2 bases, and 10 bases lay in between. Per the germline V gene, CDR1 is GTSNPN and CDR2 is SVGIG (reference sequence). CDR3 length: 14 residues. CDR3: CAWSVGVANTEAFF. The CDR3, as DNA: TGTGCCTGGAGTGTCGGAGTAGCAAACACTGAAGCTTTCTTT.

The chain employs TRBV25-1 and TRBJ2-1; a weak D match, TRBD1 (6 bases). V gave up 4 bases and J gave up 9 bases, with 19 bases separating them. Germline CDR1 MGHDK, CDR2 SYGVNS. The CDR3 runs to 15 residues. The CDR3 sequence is CASSVPILGAPEQFF. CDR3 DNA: TGTGCCAGCAGTGTCCCGATCTTGGGGGCACCTGAGCAGTTCTTC.

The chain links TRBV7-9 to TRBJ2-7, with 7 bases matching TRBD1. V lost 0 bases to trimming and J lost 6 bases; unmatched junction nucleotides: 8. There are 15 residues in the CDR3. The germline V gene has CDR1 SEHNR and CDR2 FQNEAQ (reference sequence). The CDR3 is CASSLARQGGTEQYF. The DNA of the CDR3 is TGTGCCAGCAGCTTAGCCCGACAGGGCGGTACCGAGCAGTACTTC.

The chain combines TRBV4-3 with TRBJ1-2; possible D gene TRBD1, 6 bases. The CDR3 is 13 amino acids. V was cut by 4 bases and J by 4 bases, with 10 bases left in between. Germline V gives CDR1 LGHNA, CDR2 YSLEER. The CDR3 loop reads CASSPQGSYGYTF. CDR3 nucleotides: TGCGCCAGCAGCCCGCAGGGGAGCTATGGCTACACCTTC.